One sample yielded the 5 T cell receptor beta chains listed below, sequenced in a study of T cells expressing NK-cell markers (dated by TCRdb to about 2020). Preparation of the library involved 5' RACE. Instrument used: Illumina HiSeq 2000. After TCRdb reprocessed the reads, each CDR3 protein sequence was kept as one row, without DNA. The data table for this sample lists 200,000 to 300,000 distinct CDR3 sequences. The ten top clones hold 4% to 4.5% of the sample. Specimen: blood T cells: a sorted CD56 or NKG2C T cell subset, CD4+ or CD8+ T cells, or bulk PBMC T cells (not recorded which). These receptors all come from a woman between 18 and 75 years old in good health.

V gene TRBV11-2 combines with J gene TRBJ2-3; TCRdb indicates TRBD2, and absent DNA this call remains unverified. The germline V gene has CDR1 SGHAT and CDR2 FQNNGV. The CDR3 extends over 17 amino acids. The CDR3 reads CASSLTSAGGTSGTQYF.

The chain has TRBV2 and TRBJ2-4; TCRdb calls TRBD2, which cannot be checked without DNA. There are 16 residues in the CDR3. CDR1 is SNHLY, CDR2 FYNNEI, per germline. The CDR3 reads CASSERGGRTKNIQYF.

The CDR3: CASSVNEQTVIYTGELFF. The genes are TRBV12-3 or TRBV12-4 and TRBJ2-2; the TCRdb D gene call, TRBD1, has no DNA to confirm it. The CDR3 has 18 amino acids.

The genes are TRBV12-3 or TRBV12-4 and TRBJ1-2. The CDR3 extends over 11 amino acids. CDR3: CAIQEVYGYTF.

The chain uses TRBV12-3 or TRBV12-4 and TRBJ1-2; the TCRdb call, TRBD1, lacks DNA for checking. This CDR3 comprises 15 residues. The CDR3 sequence is CASSFWALGAYGYTF.